The clone carrying this T cell receptor (beta chain) has just a few counts. Its antigen is unidentified. The CDR3 regions of TCR beta were amplified from RNA transcripts. HTBI primers were employed in a first-round RT-PCR of the TCR CDR3. One entry per CDR3 protein results from TCRdb running MiXCR on the multiplex PCR reads. This sample has 480,000 or so distinct CDR3 sequences, with 40% to 50% found just once. The germline V gene encodes CDR1 LGHDT and CDR2 YNNKEL (reference sequence). With 2 bases clipped from V and 4 bases from J, the junction kept 7 bases outside the gene matches. The CDR3 consists of 15 residues. These data are taken from a study of T cells in Graves' hyperthyroidism and ophthalmopathy. Study results and caveats: Median prediction lead before ophthalmopathy onset was around 6.9 months with the model. Most thyroid-expanded clonotypes above 0.001 were also found in blood. Separation of ophthalmopathy from stable hyperthyroidism was achieved by a 13 V-J model.

This clonotype was sampled from an adult woman with Graves' disease, either hyperthyroidism or ophthalmopathy (not recorded which). Sequencing input: peripheral blood or thyroid tissue (not recorded which). The chain is built from TRBV3-1 and TRBJ1-2; the match to TRBD1 covers 7 bases. CDR3 DNA: TGTGCCAGCAGCCAACCCGGGACAGCGGTCTATGGCTACACCTTC. This encodes CASSQPGTAVYGYTF.